These 23 T cell receptor beta chains originate from one sample sequenced in a study of T cell responses to AZD1222 COVID-19 vaccine. Repertoires were generated with immunoSEQ multiplex PCR, while TCRdb's copy carries only in-frame clones and drops some. Altogether about 160,000 clones are present, about 92% being singletons, with the ten largest covering 2.5% to 3.5%. Sequencing used peripheral blood, obtained 28 days after the second AZD1222 dose. The origin of the receptors is an adult who received the AZD1222 COVID-19 vaccine.

The chain has TRBV5-1 and TRBJ2-7, with a weak D call TRBD2 (5 bases). The germline CDR1 and CDR2 sequences are SGHRS and YFSETQ. Trimming left V 1 base short and J 1 base short, with 12 bases between. The CDR3 consists of 15 residues. The CDR3 sequence is CASSLIPGVSYEQYF. Here the CDR3 DNA reads TGCGCCAGCAGCTTGATTCCCGGGGTTTCCTACGAGCAGTACTTC.

This sequence joins TRBV18 and TRBJ1-1; D is unclear. In germline, CDR1 is KGHSH, CDR2 LQKENI. CDR3 length equals 13 residues. V lost 4 bases to trimming and J lost 3 bases, with 9 bases between them. CDR3 sequence reads: CASSLYPDTEAFF. CDR3 DNA sequence: TGTGCCAGCTCACTTTACCCCGACACTGAAGCTTTCTTT.

In its sample, this clone was seen a few times. The chain is built from TRBV11-2 and TRBJ2-2; D not certain. V was shortened by 0 bases and J by 2 bases, with 7 bases between the two germline ends. There are 15 residues in the CDR3. The germline gives CDR1 SGHAT, CDR2 FQNNGV. The CDR3 spells CASSLDLGNTGELFF. In DNA form, the CDR3 reads TGTGCCAGCAGCTTAGACCTAGGAAACACCGGGGAGCTGTTTTTT.

The chain has TRBV15 and TRBJ1-2; D unresolved. The ends were cut back, 0 bases at V and 4 bases at J, with 9 bases in the middle. This CDR3 contains 14 residues. The germline V gene encodes CDR1 LNHNV and CDR2 YYDKDF (reference sequence). The CDR3 reads CATSRDVVTYGYTF. CDR3 nucleotides: TGTGCCACCAGCAGAGATGTGGTGACCTATGGCTACACCTTC.

This clone was found a few times. V is TRBV24-1 and J is TRBJ2-7, with TRBD2 as a possible D gene (6 bases). Trimming removed 4 bases from V and 5 bases from J, with 14 bases in between. This CDR3 contains 14 residues. Germline CDR1 is KGHDR and CDR2 is SFDVKD. The CDR3 loop reads CATSDPGTSNEQYF. CDR3 nucleotide sequence: TGTGCCACCAGTGACCCCGGGACTTCGAACGAGCAGTACTTC.

V usage is TRBV19 and J usage is TRBJ1-1; no firm D call. The germline V and J ends were trimmed by 4 bases and 1 base, with 13 bases remaining between them. CDR3 length equals 15 residues. Germline V gives CDR1 LNHDA, CDR2 SQIVND (reference sequence). CDR3 bases: TGTGCCAGTAGTACCTATCCGATGGGGAACACTGAAGCTTTCTTT. It yields the protein CASSTYPMGNTEAFF.

The genes are TRBV28 and TRBJ2-5; 10 bases line up with TRBD1. CDR1 and CDR2 from the germline V gene are MDHEN and SYDVKM. Unmatched junction bases numbered 6, after V lost 6 bases and J lost 2 bases. The CDR3 has 15 residues. The DNA for the CDR3 is TGTGCCAGCAGAAGGACAGGGGGTGGGCAAGAGACCCAGTACTTC. It yields the protein CASRRTGGGQETQYF.

V gene TRBV7-2 combines with J gene TRBJ1-1, with 12 bases matching TRBD1. The CDR3 is 14 amino acids. Germline CDR1 is SGHTA and CDR2 is FQGNSA. J gave up 8 bases and V 5 bases, and 6 bases lay outside the gene matches. CDR3 protein: CASSPGQGAGEAFF. The CDR3 nucleotides are TGTGCCAGCAGCCCGGGACAGGGGGCCGGCGAAGCTTTCTTT.

This chain links TRBV19 with TRBJ1-2; TRBD1 matches 9 bases. The CDR3 has 13 residues. V shed 8 bases and J 2 bases; nucleotides not matched to a gene: 3. Germline values: CDR1 LNHDA, CDR2 SQIVND (reference sequence). This CDR3 reads CASGDRENYGYTF. The CDR3, as DNA: TGTGCCAGTGGGGACAGGGAGAACTATGGCTACACCTTC.

This chain uses TRBV6-8 with TRBJ2-1; D could derive from TRBD1 or TRBD2 (5 bases each). The V gene lost 1 base and the J gene lost 5 bases, with 6 bases spanning the gap. In germline, CDR1 is MNHGY, CDR2 SAAAGT. This CDR3 is 13 amino acids long. The CDR3 DNA follows: TGTGCCAGCAGTTACTTGGGGGACAATGAGCAGTTCTTC. Protein product: CASSYLGDNEQFF.

The rearrangement links TRBV6-1 to TRBJ2-7, with unresolved D. The CDR3 covers 16 residues. The V end lost 2 bases, the J end lost 3 bases, and 17 bases lay between the germline ends. The germline CDR1 and CDR2 sequences are MNHNS and SASEGT. The CDR3 spells CASSETLSLGFYEQYF. The CDR3 bases are TGTGCCAGCAGTGAAACTCTTAGCTTGGGCTTCTACGAGCAGTACTTC.

In nucleotides, the CDR3 is TGTGCCAGCAGCTCGGGACAGAACACTGAAGCTTTCTTT. It is translated as CASSSGQNTEAFF. The V call is TRBV5-4, the J call TRBJ1-1; D perhaps matches TRBD1 (6 bases). The germline gives CDR1 SGHNT, CDR2 YYREEE (reference sequence). Trimming cost V 3 bases and J 1 base, with 7 bases left between them. The length of the CDR3 is 13 residues.

This clone is a singleton in its sample. The chain has TRBV14 and TRBJ1-3; tentative D call: TRBD1 (5 bases). The germline V gene encodes CDR1 SGHDN and CDR2 FVKESK. Trimming removed 1 base from V and 1 base from J, with 8 bases in between. The CDR3 runs 15 residues. This CDR3 is CASSQVEGSGNTIYF. The CDR3 DNA sequence: TGTGCCAGCAGCCAAGTGGAGGGGTCTGGAAACACCATATATTTT.

The chain combines TRBV7-9 with TRBJ1-2; possibly TRBD1 for D (5 bases). The CDR3 has 15 amino acids. In germline, CDR1 is SEHNR, CDR2 FQNEAQ (reference sequence). V lost 5 bases, J lost 3 bases, and 16 bases lay in between. CDR3 loop: CASSHRDPWYYGYTF. CDR3 bases: TGTGCCAGCAGCCACCGGGACCCCTGGTACTATGGCTACACCTTC.

The chain is built from TRBV19 and TRBJ2-3, with no clear D. Germline values: CDR1 LNHDA, CDR2 SQIVND (reference sequence). The CDR3 has 18 amino acids. Trimming stripped 1 base from V and 2 bases from J, with 19 bases between. As DNA, the CDR3 is TGTGCCAGTAGTATAGGGAAGGGCCCAACTCCCAACACAGATACGCAGTATTTT. This gives the protein CASSIGKGPTPNTDTQYF.

J is TRBJ2-7 and V is TRBV19; TRBD2 aligns across 9 bases. Looked up from germline, CDR1 is LNHDA and CDR2 is SQIVND (reference sequence). This CDR3 spans 18 amino acids. Trimming cost V 0 bases and J 3 bases; bases outside gene matches: 12. CDR3 bases: TGTGCCAGTAGTATAGATCTTCGCAGCGGGAGGACCCACTACGAGCAGTACTTC. It translates to CASSIDLRSGRTHYEQYF.

The chain couples TRBV27 to TRBJ2-7; TRBD2 might be the D (6 bases). V gave up 6 bases and J gave up 3 bases, with 21 bases separating them. Germline V CDR1 and CDR2: MNHEY, SMNVEV (reference sequence). This CDR3 is 16 amino acids long. CDR3 coding DNA: TGTGCCAGCAGCCGCGGGATTTTTTCTACGGACTACGAGCAGTACTTC. Amino acids: CASSRGIFSTDYEQYF.

The rearrangement joins TRBV6-5 to TRBJ1-2; no definite D call. The length of the CDR3 is 16 residues. The V end lost 3 bases, the J end lost 3 bases, and 17 bases lay between the germline ends. Germline lookup yields CDR1 MNHEY and CDR2 SVGAGI. CDR3 sequence (DNA): TGTGCCAGCAGTTATGTGGTGCAGGAGTACCACTATGGCTACACCTTC. Translation gives CASSYVVQEYHYGYTF.

The chain links TRBV30 to TRBJ1-5, with 9 bases lining up with TRBD1. Germline V gene lookup returns CDR1 GTSNPN and CDR2 SVGIG (reference sequence). There are 15 residues in the CDR3. V was clipped by 2 bases and J by 3 bases; unmatched bases: 5. The CDR3 nucleotides read TGTGCCTGGAGTCCCGGGACAGGGAACAATCAGCCCCAGCATTTT. It yields the protein CAWSPGTGNNQPQHF. Filled out from reference TRBV30 and TRBJ1-5, the complete variable domain reads SQTIHQWPATLVQPVGSPLSLECTVEGTSNPNLYWYRQAAGRGLQLLFYSVGIGQISSEVPQNLSASRPQDRQFILSSKKLLLSDSGFYLCAWSPGTGNNQPQHFGDGTRLSIL.

The rearrangement links TRBV2 to TRBJ1-3, with D possibly TRBD1 on 5 matching bases. The CDR3 is made up of 15 amino acids. Per the germline V gene, CDR1 is SNHLY and CDR2 is FYNNEI. Trimming removed 6 bases from V and 0 bases from J, with 12 bases in between. CDR3 in DNA: TGTGCCAGCAGGGGGACCACCCTCTCTGGAAACACCATATATTTT. Residues: CASRGTTLSGNTIYF.

The chain recombines TRBV7-6 with TRBJ2-3; D uncertain. In germline, CDR1 is SGHVS, CDR2 FNYEAQ. V gave up 1 base and J gave up 8 bases, with 16 bases separating them. This CDR3 has 15 amino acids. The CDR3 DNA sequence: TGTGCCAGCAGCTTAGTTCGCGGCGGTTTCGGTACGCAGTATTTT. It translates to CASSLVRGGFGTQYF.

This rearrangement joins TRBV6-5 to TRBJ2-3, with TRBD1 as a possible D gene (6 bases). This CDR3 region has 14 residues. CDR1 and CDR2 (germline): MNHEY, SVGAGI. V was pared by 8 bases and J by 0 bases, with 12 bases between. CDR3 sequence (DNA): TGTGCCAGCTGTCGGGACACAAGCACAGATACGCAGTATTTT. Protein product: CASCRDTSTDTQYF.

J is TRBJ2-7 and V is TRBV7-6; the D is unclear. From germline, CDR1 is SGHVS and CDR2 FNYEAQ. CDR3 length equals 11 residues. V lost 8 bases and J 3 bases, leaving 8 bases between the germline ends. CDR3 in DNA: TGTGCCAGCGGCGACGGCTACGAGCAGTACTTC. It encodes CASGDGYEQYF.